The next 15 T cell receptor beta chains were all read from a single sample in a study of T-cell reconstitution after alpha-beta-depleted transplantation in children (TCRdb year 2016). The library relied on PCR. TCRdb records Illumina HiSeq 2500 as the sequencer. TCR libraries were prepared with molecular barcoding, using unique molecular identifiers to normalize TCRbeta repertoire quantification. TCRdb cleaned the public reads at Q25 with fastp, built clones with MiXCR and kept in-frame beta chains. Rows are unified per CDR3 protein, each entry keeping the most common DNA and genes. For this sample the table gives roughly 490,000 distinct CDR3 sequences, of which approximately 10% were detected only once. The ten largest make up roughly 15% of the sample. What the treatment or condition label conveys for this sample: allogeneic hematopoietic cell transplantation with graft depleted of TCRalphabeta T cells and CD19 B cells.

The sequences come from PBMCs, mostly from graft donor cells, collected 180 days after TCRalphabeta/CD19-depleted stem cell transplant. All receptors derive from a female patient aged 2 to 10 who had a stem cell transplant for aplastic anemia, so the T cells may come from the graft donor.

This clonotype was found a few times. The rearrangement uses TRBV6-5 and TRBJ2-3; D may be TRBD1 or TRBD2 (5 bases each). This CDR3 comprises 15 residues. Trimming pared 10 bases from V and 1 base from J, leaving 18 bases between. CDR1 and CDR2 (germline): MNHEY, SVGAGI. This chain's CDR3 is CATVLGAKGTDTQYF. The CDR3, as DNA: TGTGCCACCGTTCTCGGGGCGAAGGGCACAGATACGCAGTATTTT.

This clonotype was detected only a few times. The J gene is TRBJ2-7, the V gene TRBV5-1, with 10 bases fitting TRBD1. Germline CDR1 reads SGHRS; CDR2 reads YFSETQ. The CDR3 sequence is 16 residues long. The J segment lost 2 bases and the V segment lost 4 bases, leaving 9 bases of the junction unmatched. The CDR3: CASSLGQGGPTYEQYF. The CDR3 DNA reads TGCGCCAGCAGCCTCGGACAGGGGGGGCCTACCTACGAGCAGTACTTC. The full variable domain, in which reference TRBV5-1 and TRBJ2-7 provide the parts outside the CDR3, is KAGVTQTPRYLIKTRGQQVTLSCSPISGHRSVSWYQQTPGQGLQFLFEYFSETQRNKGNFPGRFSGRQFSNSRSEMNVSTLELGDSALYLCASSLGQGGPTYEQYFGPGTRLTVT.

This clonotype turned up a few times. The CDR3 coding sequence is TGTGCCAGCAGCTCCTTGGGGGGCTTAGACTACGAGCAGTACTTC. Its translation: CASSSLGGLDYEQYF. The V and J genes are TRBV7-3 and TRBJ2-7; D is possibly TRBD1 or TRBD2 (6 bases each). Per the germline V gene, CDR1 is SGHTA and CDR2 is FQGTGA. The CDR3 consists of 15 residues. The V end lost 4 bases, the J end lost 3 bases, and 16 bases lay between the germline ends.

This clonotype was found a few times. The rearrangement uses TRBV28 and TRBJ2-1; 7 bases match TRBD2. The CDR3 length is 15 residues. After removal of 2 bases from V and 8 bases from J, the junction contained 9 bases not matched to a gene. CDR1 MDHEN and CDR2 SYDVKM come from the germline V gene. CDR3 sequence reads: CASSLRASGGDEQFF. CDR3 nucleotide sequence: TGTGCCAGCAGTTTAAGGGCTAGCGGAGGGGATGAGCAGTTCTTC.

The V and J genes are TRBV24-1 and TRBJ2-1, with 8 bases identical to TRBD1. Germline CDR1 reads KGHDR; CDR2 reads SFDVKD. J gave up 0 bases and V 0 bases, and 6 bases lay outside the gene matches. This CDR3 has 18 amino acids. Here the CDR3 DNA reads TGTGCCACCAGTGATTTGCGACTGGACAGGGACTCCTACAATGAGCAGTTCTTC. Its translation is CATSDLRLDRDSYNEQFF.

This clonotype was detected ten times or more. The CDR3 DNA reads as TGCGCCAGCAGCTTGGGGGAAGAGACCCAGTACTTC. Translating it yields CASSLGEETQYF. The V call is TRBV5-1, the J call TRBJ2-5; D unclear. Trimming took 0 bases from V and 3 from J, leaving 3 bases between them. This CDR3 spans 12 amino acids. Looked up from germline, CDR1 is SGHRS and CDR2 is YFSETQ.

This rearrangement joins TRBV6-2 or TRBV6-3 to TRBJ2-5, with D possibly matching TRBD2 (6 bases). The germline gives CDR1 MNHEY, CDR2 SVGEGT. V was cut by 8 bases and J by 8 bases, with 18 bases left in between. This CDR3 region has 13 residues. The DNA for the CDR3 is TGTGCCAGCGGTCGAGCGGGTCCGGTAACCCAGTACTTC. The encoded protein is CASGRAGPVTQYF.

The table lists this clonotype with many counts. The chain has TRBV6-5 and TRBJ1-1; the D is unclear. V lost 0 bases and J 3 bases, leaving 8 bases between the germline ends. The CDR3 covers 14 residues. Germline V gene sequence: CDR1 MNHEY, CDR2 SVGAGI. For the CDR3, the DNA is TGTGCCAGCAGTTACTCCTACGATTACACTGAAGCTTTCTTT. The encoded protein is CASSYSYDYTEAFF.

This clonotype was seen more than once but under ten times. The gene calls are TRBV20-1 and TRBJ1-1; D is perhaps TRBD1 (5 bases). V gave up 2 bases and J gave up 4 bases, with 20 bases separating them. Germline V lookup: CDR1 DFQATT, CDR2 SNEGSKA (reference sequence). The CDR3 has 16 amino acids. This CDR3 reads CSARRWTEPGGTEAFF. As DNA, the CDR3 is TGCAGTGCTAGAAGGTGGACTGAACCTGGGGGCACTGAAGCTTTCTTT.

For the CDR3, the DNA is TGTGCCAGCAGCTTTTCGGGACTATTATACTTC. Its protein is CASSFSGLLYF. The J gene is TRBJ2-5, the V gene TRBV11-2; the match to TRBD2 covers 7 bases. CDR3 length: 11 amino acids. Germline V gene sequence: CDR1 SGHAT, CDR2 FQNNGV. The trim removed 3 bases at V and 14 bases at J, leaving 6 bases unmatched.

In this sample, this clonotype turned up a few times. This rearrangement joins TRBV5-1 to TRBJ2-7, with 9 bases lining up with TRBD1. Trimming took 4 bases from V and 3 from J; bases not matched to a gene: 8. The CDR3 runs 15 residues. The germline gives CDR1 SGHRS, CDR2 YFSETQ. In DNA, the CDR3 is TGCGCCAGCAGCAGAACCGGGACAGGGTTCTACGAGCAGTACTTC. Protein: CASSRTGTGFYEQYF.

There are a few counts of this clonotype. The chain joins TRBV20-1 to TRBJ2-7, with TRBD2 matching 7 bases. The CDR3 length is 13 residues. Germline values: CDR1 DFQATT, CDR2 SNEGSKA (reference sequence). V trimming: 1 base; J trimming: 2 bases; junction bases outside the gene matches: 2. CDR3 amino acids: CSARGLATYEQYV. The CDR3 bases are TGCAGTGCTAGAGGACTAGCCACCTACGAGCAGTACGTC.

V usage is TRBV4-3 and J usage is TRBJ1-3, with 9 bases fitting TRBD1. This CDR3 has 16 residues. Germline V CDR1 and CDR2: LGHNA, YSLEER. Trimming removed 3 bases from V and 2 bases from J; junction bases left unmatched: 5. CDR3 sequence reads: CASSQRGTGPGNTIYF. The CDR3 DNA reads as TGCGCCAGCAGCCAGCGCGGGACAGGGCCTGGAAACACCATATATTTT.

The rearrangement uses TRBV19 and TRBJ2-6; TRBD1 agrees at 7 bases. CDR3 length equals 17 residues. The V segment lost 3 bases and the J segment 0 bases; nucleotides outside the gene matches: 5. Germline V lookup: CDR1 LNHDA, CDR2 SQIVND (reference sequence). This chain's CDR3 is CASSMRDSTSGANVLTF. As DNA, the CDR3 is TGTGCCAGTAGTATGAGGGACAGCACCTCTGGGGCCAACGTCCTGACTTTC.

This clonotype was detected a few times. This chain connects TRBV21-1 to TRBJ2-1; no DNA check was done on the table's D call, TRBD2. TRBV21-1 is marked as a pseudogene. The CDR3 has 18 amino acids. The CDR3 protein is CASSKRPSGRYGYNEQFF. The CDR3 DNA reads as TGTGCCAGCAGCAAAAGGCCTAGTGGGAGATATGGCTACAATGAGCAGTTCTTC.